Presented here are 26 T cell receptor beta chains from one specimen sequenced in a study of cytomegalovirus exposure and HLA in healthy donors. Primers for the PCR totalled 60 Vbeta and 13 Jbeta. The data were produced by immunoSEQ multiplex PCR, yet TCRdb's version contains in-frame clones alone and is incomplete. In the table there are 200,000 to 250,000 clones, about 80% of which are singletons. The sample was PBMCs. Receptor source: a woman aged 60-70 years in good health and CMV-seropositive.

The CDR3 nucleotides read TGTGCCAGCAGCTTAAGGACTAGCGGGAGTTCCCACGAGCAGTACTTC. Its translation is CASSLRTSGSSHEQYF. The chain recombines TRBV7-9 with TRBJ2-7; 13 bases agree with TRBD2. The CDR3 is made up of 16 amino acids. Germline-derived CDR1 and CDR2 are SEHNR and FQNEAQ (reference sequence). With V trimmed by 2 bases and J by 5 bases, 6 bases remained unmatched.

About this clone itself: Other DNA sequences in this specimen translate into the identical CDR3. V and J are TRBV5-4 and TRBJ2-2; 9 nucleotides match TRBD1. The trim removed 4 bases at V and 4 bases at J, leaving 5 bases unmatched. The germline V gene has CDR1 SGHNT and CDR2 YYREEE (reference sequence). The CDR3 is 15 residues long. The CDR3 DNA reads as TGTGCCAGCAGCCGGGGACAGGGCGGCACCGGGGAGCTGTTTTTT. The encoded protein is CASSRGQGGTGELFF.

CDR3 sequence reads: CASSVGAAAQSPLHF. CDR3 in DNA: TGTGCCAGCAGTGTTGGGGCTGCTGCTCAGTCACCCCTCCACTTT. The chain links TRBV6-1 to TRBJ1-6; possible D gene TRBD1, 5 bases. The CDR3 contains 15 residues. V gave up 4 bases and J gave up 10 bases, with 17 bases separating them. Germline V gene sequence: CDR1 MNHNS, CDR2 SASEGT.

The V call is TRBV28, the J call TRBJ2-7, with D perhaps matching TRBD2 (5 bases). Germline V gives CDR1 MDHEN, CDR2 SYDVKM. V was trimmed by 7 bases and J by 4 bases, leaving 11 bases between them. The CDR3 loop spans 12 amino acids. CDR3 DNA sequence: TGTGCCAGCACCCCGCGGACTTACGAGCAGTACTTC. It translates to CASTPRTYEQYF. The whole variable domain, filled in from reference TRBV28 and TRBJ2-7, reads DVKVTQSSRYLVKRTGEKVFLECVQDMDHENMFWYRQDPGLGLRLIYFSYDVKMKEKGDIPEGYSVSREKKERFSLILESASTNQTSMYLCASTPRTYEQYFGPGTRLTVT.

The V and J genes are TRBV4-2 and TRBJ2-7, with a weak D call TRBD1 (6 bases). CDR1 and CDR2 (germline): LGHNA, YNFKEQ. The V end was cut by 1 base, the J end by 2 bases, with 9 bases between. CDR3 length equals 14 residues. The CDR3 region has the DNA TGTGCCAGCAGCCAAGCTCCAGGGGCCTACGAGCAGTACTTC. Translated, it gives CASSQAPGAYEQYF.

The chain employs TRBV6-5 and TRBJ1-2; D ambiguous. The V and J ends lost 6 bases and 1 base respectively, with 15 bases between them. Per germline, CDR1 MNHEY and CDR2 SVGAGI. CDR3 length: 15 amino acids. CDR3 nucleotide sequence: TGTGCCAGCAGACCGGGGTCCCTCCTTAACTATGGCTACACCTTC. It codes for CASRPGSLLNYGYTF.

On this clone itself: Other DNA sequences within the sample encode an identical CDR3. The rearrangement joins TRBV7-2 to TRBJ2-5; no definite D call. V was trimmed by 3 bases and J by 0 bases, leaving 5 bases between them. Germline CDR1 and CDR2: SGHTA and FQGNSA. This CDR3 spans 13 amino acids. The CDR3 sequence: CASSFRDQETQYF. In DNA form, the CDR3 reads TGTGCCAGCAGCTTCCGGGACCAAGAGACCCAGTACTTC.

The chain links TRBV11-2 to TRBJ1-2, with D maybe TRBD1 (6 bases). Germline V gene sequence: CDR1 SGHAT, CDR2 FQNNGV. The CDR3 spans 18 residues. V was clipped by 5 bases and J by 4 bases, with 26 bases between them. The CDR3 region has the DNA TGTGCCAGCAGCCCTCTTTTCCGAAAAACAGGGACGCGCTATGGCTACACCTTC. This translates into CASSPLFRKTGTRYGYTF. Supplemented by reference TRBV11-2 and TRBJ1-2, the full variable domain reads EAGVAQSPRYKIIEKRQSVAFWCNPISGHATLYWYQQILGQGPKLLIQFQNNGVVDDSQLPKDRFSAERLKGVDSTLKIQPAKLEDSAVYLCASSPLFRKTGTRYGYTFGSGTRLTVV.

The chain employs TRBV30 and TRBJ2-2; D gene uncertain. Germline-derived CDR1 and CDR2 are GTSNPN and SVGIG (reference sequence). V was clipped by 4 bases and J by 3 bases, with 9 bases between them. This CDR3 region has 13 residues. In nucleotides, the CDR3 is TGTGCCTGGACCGGGTTGGACACCGGGGAGCTGTTTTTT. As protein: CAWTGLDTGELFF.

CDR3 sequence: CASSLTGQLYEQYF. CDR3 sequence (DNA): TGTGCCAGCAGTTTAACGGGACAACTTTACGAGCAGTACTTC. The rearrangement joins TRBV28 to TRBJ2-7; a weak D match, TRBD1 (6 bases). The CDR3 has 14 amino acids. V gave up 2 bases and J gave up 4 bases, with 12 bases separating them. Germline loops: CDR1 MDHEN, CDR2 SYDVKM.

The gene calls are TRBV5-1 and TRBJ1-3; D call uncertain. This CDR3 comprises 19 residues. CDR1 is SGHRS, CDR2 YFSETQ, per germline. V was clipped by 1 base and J by 0 bases, with 20 bases between them. This CDR3 reads CASSLRPTGAVDSGNTIYF. CDR3 DNA sequence: TGCGCCAGCAGCTTGAGACCCACGGGTGCAGTCGACTCTGGAAACACCATATATTTT.

The chain uses TRBV27 and TRBJ1-2, with TRBD1 as a possible D gene (6 bases). V gave up 6 bases and J gave up 1 base, with 9 bases separating them. The CDR3 has 13 residues. Germline V gene sequence: CDR1 MNHEY, CDR2 SMNVEV (reference sequence). In nucleotides, the CDR3 is TGTGCCAGCAGCCAGGACAGTAACTATGGCTACACCTTC. Amino acid sequence: CASSQDSNYGYTF.

The chain carries TRBV7-8 and TRBJ1-2, with D possibly TRBD1 on 6 matching bases. CDR1 and CDR2 (germline): SGHVS, FQNEAQ. V was clipped by 2 bases and J by 4 bases, with 26 bases between them. CDR3 length: 19 residues. Here the CDR3 DNA reads TGTGCCAGCAGCTTACCACCCCCGGGCAGGGGCCCTCTACCCTATGGCTACACCTTC. It specifies CASSLPPPGRGPLPYGYTF.

As regards this clone: Other DNA sequences in this specimen translate into the identical CDR3. The rearrangement links TRBV7-2 to TRBJ1-1; a possible D gene is TRBD1 (5 bases). V lost 1 base and J lost 4, with 10 bases in between. The CDR3 spans 14 residues. Germline CDR1 SGHTA, CDR2 FQGNSA. The CDR3: CASSLVRVGTEAFF. DNA for the CDR3: TGTGCCAGCAGCTTAGTCAGGGTAGGCACTGAAGCTTTCTTT.

The V call is TRBV7-2, the J call TRBJ2-1, with 7 bases that match TRBD2. The CDR3 consists of 16 residues. V lost 1 base, J lost 11 bases, and 14 bases stayed unmatched. Germline V gene sequence: CDR1 SGHTA, CDR2 FQGNSA. The CDR3 protein is CASSLGYLPLAEKQFF. The DNA for the CDR3 is TGTGCCAGCAGCTTAGGTTATCTCCCGCTAGCGGAAAAGCAGTTCTTC. The full variable domain, completed using reference TRBV7-2 and TRBJ2-1, is GAGVSQSPSNKVTEKGKDVELRCDPISGHTALYWYRQSLGQGLEFLIYFQGNSAPDKSGLPSDRFSAERTGGSVSTLTIQRTQQEDSAVYLCASSLGYLPLAEKQFFGPGTRLTVL.

About this clone: A junction boundary mismatches the germline segment, possibly from a read error. V and J are TRBV7-2 and TRBJ1-1; TRBD1 might be the D (6 bases). This CDR3 region has 15 residues. Germline V gene sequence: CDR1 SGHTA, CDR2 FQGNSA. CDR3 bases: TGTGCCAGCAGCTCAAATGACAGGTGGAACGCTGAAGCTTTCTTT. This sequence encodes CASSSNDRWNAEAFF.

This clone was detected a few times. The CDR3 sequence is CASSQEVRAYGNTIYF. DNA for the CDR3: TGTGCCAGCAGCCAAGAAGTCAGGGCCTATGGAAACACCATATATTTT. The gene calls are TRBV4-2 and TRBJ1-3, with a tentative D call TRBD1 (5 bases). CDR1 and CDR2 from the germline V gene are LGHNA and YNFKEQ. Trimming pared 0 bases from V and 3 bases from J, leaving 12 bases between. The CDR3 covers 16 residues.

This clone has a single count. The chain joins TRBV19 to TRBJ2-1; 7 nucleotides agree with TRBD2. CDR3 length equals 16 residues. Germline lookup yields CDR1 LNHDA and CDR2 SQIVND (reference sequence). The V gene end was trimmed by 5 bases and the J gene end by 3 bases; junction bases not matched to a gene: 10. The CDR3 coding sequence is TGTGCCAGTAGTCCTCGGGGAGCGGGACTCTACAATGAGCAGTTCTTC. Encoded protein: CASSPRGAGLYNEQFF.

This sequence joins TRBV10-3 and TRBJ1-3; 7 nucleotides match TRBD1. After removal of 3 bases from V and 4 bases from J, the junction contained 6 bases not matched to a gene. The CDR3 covers 15 residues. Germline V gene data show CDR1 as ENHRY and CDR2 as SYGVKD. CDR3: CAISDTGDSGNTIYF. The CDR3 DNA sequence: TGTGCCATCAGTGATACAGGGGACTCCGGAAACACCATATATTTT.

CDR3 amino acids: CAISERGTGGTEAFF. The CDR3 DNA sequence: TGTGCCATCAGTGAGAGAGGGACGGGGGGGACTGAAGCTTTCTTT. This chain links TRBV10-3 with TRBJ1-1; D might be TRBD1 (5 bases). Germline loops: CDR1 ENHRY, CDR2 SYGVKD. The V and J ends lost 2 bases and 5 bases respectively, with 15 bases between them. The CDR3 has 15 amino acids.

The gene calls are TRBV9 and TRBJ2-3; 11 nucleotides line up with TRBD2. This CDR3 spans 16 amino acids. Looked up from germline, CDR1 is SGDLS and CDR2 is YYNGEE. Trimming cost V 0 bases and J 6 bases; bases outside gene matches: 6. The CDR3 here is CASSVATSGGEDTQYF. The CDR3 coding sequence is TGTGCCAGCAGCGTAGCTACTAGCGGGGGCGAGGATACGCAGTATTTT.

The chain employs TRBV30 and TRBJ1-4; D may be TRBD1 (6 bases). This CDR3 spans 14 amino acids. Germline CDR1 is GTSNPN and CDR2 is SVGIG (reference sequence). V was cut by 4 bases and J by 3 bases, with 12 bases left in between. The CDR3 sequence is CAWNREFANEKLFF. The CDR3 coding sequence is TGTGCCTGGAACAGGGAATTTGCTAATGAAAAACTGTTTTTT.

This clone was observed a few times. The chain employs TRBV7-9 and TRBJ2-5; D remains unclear. The J call is uncertain, as TRBJ2-7 better fits the DNA end. The CDR3 has 13 amino acids. Germline CDR1 reads SEHNR; CDR2 reads FQNEAQ (reference sequence). The CDR3 nucleotides read TGTGCCAGCAGCCCGCAAAGCTCCTACGAGCAGTACTTC. Translated: CASSPQSSYEQYF.

The V gene is TRBV18, the J gene TRBJ2-1, with D tentatively TRBD1 (5 bases). From germline, CDR1 is KGHSH and CDR2 LQKENI. This CDR3 is 16 amino acids long. Deletions cut 3 bases from V and 0 bases from J, with 12 bases between. The CDR3 here is CASSPGGASSYNEQFF. CDR3 DNA: TGTGCCAGCTCACCCGGTGGGGCCAGCTCCTACAATGAGCAGTTCTTC.

V usage is TRBV4-3 and J usage is TRBJ1-2, with TRBD1 identical over 8 bases. V trimming: 3 bases; J trimming: 4 bases; junction bases outside the gene matches: 7. The CDR3 runs 15 residues. Germline V CDR1 and CDR2: LGHNA, YSLEER. CDR3 in amino acids: CASSQAHQGAYGYTF. In DNA form, the CDR3 reads TGCGCCAGCAGCCAGGCTCACCAGGGGGCCTATGGCTACACCTTC.

This chain's CDR3 is CASSSTPSGSGTDTQYF. CDR3 nucleotide sequence: TGTGCCAGCAGCTCCACCCCTAGCGGGAGCGGCACAGATACGCAGTATTTT. The chain combines TRBV7-2 with TRBJ2-3; 10 bases map to TRBD2. In germline, CDR1 is SGHTA, CDR2 FQGNSA. J was trimmed by 1 base and V by 4 bases; bases with no gene match: 8. This CDR3 spans 17 amino acids.